A single sample is the source of the 20 T cell receptor beta chains below, sequenced in a study of shared clonotypes between healthy human individuals. TCRdb's copy holds only in-frame clones and misses some; the assay was immunoSEQ multiplex PCR. The table includes millions of clones, approximately 95% detected once. The sample taken for sequencing was naive CD4+ T cells sorted from blood. Subset here: CD45RA+ positively selected. The receptors here all came from a man in his late teens or twenties in good health.

CDR3 sequence (DNA): TGTGCCAGCAGCCCCCGTGACACGTTCCACTTT. It specifies CASSPRDTFHF. This chain joins TRBV28 and TRBJ1-6; D is ambiguous. The V end lost 6 bases, the J end lost 17 bases, and 14 bases lay between the germline ends. Germline CDR1 is MDHEN and CDR2 is SYDVKM. This CDR3 has 11 residues.

The J gene is TRBJ2-1, the V gene TRBV18, with D possibly called TRBD1 or TRBD2 (6 bases each). CDR3 length equals 16 residues. Per the germline V gene, CDR1 is KGHSH and CDR2 is LQKENI. Trimming removed 6 bases from V and 0 bases from J, with 15 bases in between. The chain's CDR3 is CASSPRGESSYNEQFF. The CDR3 DNA reads as TGTGCCAGCTCCCCGAGGGGGGAAAGCTCCTACAATGAGCAGTTCTTC.

The J gene is TRBJ2-5, the V gene TRBV18; 12 bases fit TRBD1. V shed 3 bases and J 5 bases; nucleotides not matched to a gene: 7. CDR3 length: 16 amino acids. Germline V gives CDR1 KGHSH, CDR2 LQKENI. CDR3 residues: CASSPLGQGALETQYF. CDR3 coding DNA: TGTGCCAGCTCACCGCTGGGACAGGGGGCTTTGGAGACCCAGTACTTC.

V is TRBV6-6 and J is TRBJ2-1, with 8 positions matching TRBD1. This CDR3 region has 14 residues. CDR1 is MNHNY, CDR2 SVGAGI, per germline (reference sequence). Trimming at V came to 6 bases and at J to 2 bases, leaving 3 bases not matched to a gene. The CDR3 sequence is CASRATGAYNEQFF. The CDR3 DNA sequence: TGTGCCAGCAGGGCGACAGGGGCCTACAATGAGCAGTTCTTC.

The chain combines TRBV25-1 with TRBJ2-5; D unclear. The CDR3 runs to 13 residues. The germline CDR1 and CDR2 sequences are MGHDK and SYGVNS. Trimming took off 6 bases at V and 0 bases at J, with 8 bases between the two ends. Here the CDR3 reads CASRPPDQETQYF. The CDR3 DNA follows: TGTGCCAGCAGGCCCCCGGACCAAGAGACCCAGTACTTC.

A single count supports this clone. The chain uses TRBV10-2 and TRBJ2-3; no definite D call. In germline, CDR1 is WSHSY, CDR2 SAAADI. The ends were cut back, 4 bases at V and 2 bases at J, with 16 bases in the middle. The CDR3 contains 16 residues. The CDR3 nucleotides are TGCGCCAGCAGTGTCGCCCTAGTAAGGATCACAGATACGCAGTATTTT. Its translation: CASSVALVRITDTQYF.

The CDR3 DNA follows: TGTGCCAGCAGACCGGGGGGACTTAGCGGCTACACCTTC. It yields the protein CASRPGGLSGYTF. The chain has TRBV5-6 and TRBJ1-2, with D perhaps TRBD1 (5 bases). The CDR3 is 13 amino acids. CDR1 and CDR2 from the germline V gene are SGHDT and YYEEEE. V was shortened by 5 bases and J by 8 bases, with 16 bases between the two germline ends.

This chain connects TRBV2 to TRBJ1-1; 8 nucleotides align to TRBD1. Germline CDR1 reads SNHLY; CDR2 reads FYNNEI. V shed 5 bases, J shed 4 bases, and the junction held 3 bases outside the gene matches. CDR3 size: 13 residues. DNA of the CDR3: TGTGCCAGCAGTACACAGGGGGTCACTGAAGCTTTCTTT. This codes for CASSTQGVTEAFF.

V usage is TRBV2 and J usage is TRBJ2-2; D is tentatively TRBD1 or TRBD2 (5 bases each). Germline V gives CDR1 SNHLY, CDR2 FYNNEI. The CDR3 has 15 amino acids. Trimming cost V 5 bases and J 4 bases, with 14 bases left between them. The CDR3 sequence: CASSIGSRVTGELFF. The CDR3 DNA follows: TGTGCCAGCAGTATAGGGAGCAGGGTCACCGGGGAGCTGTTTTTT.

In its sample, this clone was seen once. V is TRBV11-2 and J is TRBJ2-7; TRBD1 aligns across 12 bases. Trimming removed 5 bases from V and 1 base from J; junction bases left unmatched: 3. The CDR3 loop spans 15 amino acids. CDR1 is SGHAT, CDR2 FQNNGV, per germline. Here the CDR3 DNA reads TGTGCCAGCAGCCCGGGACAGGGGGCTTCCTACGAGCAGTACTTC. This encodes CASSPGQGASYEQYF.

This sequence joins TRBV7-9 and TRBJ2-5; D is unclear. There are 14 residues in the CDR3. The germline gives CDR1 SEHNR, CDR2 FQNEAQ (reference sequence). V lost 4 bases and J 5 bases, leaving 14 bases between the germline ends. The CDR3 here is CASSYLALLETQYF. The CDR3 nucleotides are TGTGCCAGCAGCTACCTGGCCCTTCTGGAGACCCAGTACTTC.

This clone was detected only once. The rearrangement joins TRBV2 to TRBJ2-2; D ambiguous. The CDR3 is 14 amino acids. CDR1 and CDR2 from the germline V gene are SNHLY and FYNNEI. The V gene lost 4 bases and the J gene lost 6 bases, with 12 bases spanning the gap. CDR3 amino acids: CASSVIESAGELFF. The CDR3 DNA follows: TGTGCCAGCAGTGTAATCGAATCGGCCGGGGAGCTGTTTTTT.

The V and J genes are TRBV6-5 and TRBJ2-3; no definite D call. V was trimmed by 8 bases and J by 5 bases, leaving 17 bases between them. The CDR3 totals 14 residues. Germline V gene data show CDR1 as MNHEY and CDR2 as SVGAGI. The CDR3 DNA reads as TGTGCCAGCGCAAGGTCTAGGAAGGGAGATACGCAGTATTTT. The encoded protein is CASARSRKGDTQYF.

This clone was observed once. The rearrangement joins TRBV7-2 to TRBJ2-3; TRBD2 agrees at 10 bases. Germline V CDR1 and CDR2: SGHTA, FQGNSA. V gave up 5 bases and J gave up 12 bases; unmatched junction bases: 11. The CDR3 runs 14 residues. The DNA for the CDR3 is TGTGCCAGCAGCCAACCGGGGGCTAGCGGGAGTCAGTATTTT. Amino acids: CASSQPGASGSQYF.

The chain carries TRBV2 and TRBJ2-3, with 8 bases lining up with TRBD2. V trimming: 3 bases; J trimming: 6 bases; junction bases outside the gene matches: 8. Germline V lookup: CDR1 SNHLY, CDR2 FYNNEI. The CDR3 covers 15 residues. The CDR3 region has the DNA TGTGCCAGCAGTGAGGAGCGGGGGACTGTGGATACGCAGTATTTT. It specifies CASSEERGTVDTQYF.

The chain combines TRBV28 with TRBJ2-1; TRBD1 might be the D (6 bases). The CDR3 has 17 residues. Germline V gene lookup returns CDR1 MDHEN and CDR2 SYDVKM. The V end was cut by 5 bases, the J end by 4 bases, with 21 bases between. The DNA of the CDR3 is TGTGCCAGCAGTCCCCCGTCGACAGGCCCCAATTACAATGAGCAGTTCTTC. Translating it yields CASSPPSTGPNYNEQFF.

The chain has TRBV5-8 and TRBJ1-1, with 8 bases that match TRBD1. Trimming took 4 bases from V and 4 from J; bases not matched to a gene: 12. Germline V gene data show CDR1 as SGHTS and CDR2 as YDEGEE. The CDR3 totals 16 residues. CDR3 in amino acids: CASSTGTGNLGTEAFF. CDR3 nucleotide sequence: TGTGCCAGCAGCACAGGGACAGGAAATTTAGGCACTGAAGCTTTCTTT. The full variable domain, its missing parts supplied by reference TRBV5-8 and TRBJ1-1, is EAGVTQSPTHLIKTRGQQATLRCSPISGHTSVYWYQQALGLGLQFLLWYDEGEERNRGNFPPRFSGRQFPNYSSELNVNALELEDSALYLCASSTGTGNLGTEAFFGQGTRLTVV.

The genes are TRBV7-6 and TRBJ2-5; TRBD2 matches 7 bases. This CDR3 is 15 amino acids long. V lost 0 bases, J lost 5 bases, and 6 bases stayed unmatched. From germline, CDR1 is SGHVS and CDR2 FNYEAQ. CDR3 sequence (DNA): TGTGCCAGCAGCTTAGCGGCGGGAGTCAAGGAGACCCAGTACTTC. Residues: CASSLAAGVKETQYF. Drawing the rest from reference TRBV7-6 and TRBJ2-5, the complete variable domain is GAGVSQSPRYKVTKRGQDVALRCDPISGHVSLYWYRQALGQGPEFLTYFNYEAQQDKSGLPNDRFSAERPEGSISTLTIQRTEQRDSAMYRCASSLAAGVKETQYFGPGTRLLVL.

The chain is built from TRBV6-5 and TRBJ2-1; D might be TRBD1 or TRBD2, each matching 6 bases. CDR1 is MNHEY and CDR2 is SVGAGI in the germline V gene. This CDR3 contains 15 residues. Between the trimmed V and J ends, which lost 6 bases and 5 bases, there was a span of 17 bases. The CDR3 is CASSLDRGHHNEQFF. The DNA of the CDR3 is TGTGCCAGCAGCCTCGATCGGGGGCATCACAATGAGCAGTTCTTC.

This chain links TRBV2 with TRBJ2-1; D call uncertain. This CDR3 spans 13 amino acids. With 4 bases removed from V and 0 bases from J, the gap between germline ends came to 4 bases. Germline V lookup: CDR1 SNHLY, CDR2 FYNNEI. In nucleotides, the CDR3 is TGTGCCAGCAGTGTCGCCTCCTACAATGAGCAGTTCTTC. Translating it yields CASSVASYNEQFF.